These 16 T cell receptor beta chains came from one sample sequenced in a study of OX40 agonist ivuxolimab in advanced cancers. Sequenced by immunoSEQ multiplex PCR; TCRdb stores in-frame clones only, minus some. The sample holds some 80,000 clones, 70% to 90% seen once. The sequencing here drew on CD4+ or CD8+ T cells sorted from blood, taken in a trial of the OX40 agonist ivuxolimab. Source of these receptors: an adult with an advanced solid tumor such as melanoma, head and neck, liver or kidney cancer.

The genes are TRBV5-6 and TRBJ2-2; 12 bases align to TRBD2. The germline CDR1 and CDR2 sequences are SGHDT and YYEEEE. The J segment lost 5 bases and the V segment lost 0 bases, leaving 2 bases of the junction unmatched. The CDR3 covers 16 residues. CDR3 sequence reads: CASSLAGTSGTGELFF. CDR3 in DNA: TGTGCCAGCAGCTTGGCCGGGACTAGCGGGACCGGGGAGCTGTTTTTT.

The V gene is TRBV18, the J gene TRBJ2-1, with D maybe TRBD2 (5 bases). Trimming shortened V by 6 bases and J by 7 bases, and 19 bases separated the two germline ends. The germline gives CDR1 KGHSH, CDR2 LQKENI. The CDR3 has 15 amino acids. The CDR3 loop is CASSYADPGENEQFF. In DNA form, the CDR3 reads TGTGCCAGCTCTTACGCTGACCCCGGGGAGAATGAGCAGTTCTTC.

V is TRBV10-2 and J is TRBJ1-1, with TRBD1 as a possible D gene (5 bases). The germline gives CDR1 WSHSY, CDR2 SAAADI. V was shortened by 8 bases and J by 9 bases, with 16 bases between the two germline ends. There are 12 residues in the CDR3. CDR3 amino acids: CASARLGTQAFF. The CDR3 DNA reads TGCGCCAGCGCCCGACTCGGGACCCAAGCTTTCTTT.

The V gene is TRBV5-4, the J gene TRBJ2-5; D unresolved. Per the germline V gene, CDR1 is SGHNT and CDR2 is YYREEE (reference sequence). The V end was cut by 0 bases, the J end by 1 base, with 10 bases between. The CDR3 totals 15 residues. CDR3 region: CASSLVQESQETQYF. CDR3 coding DNA: TGTGCCAGCAGCTTGGTCCAGGAAAGCCAAGAGACCCAGTACTTC.

The gene calls are TRBV6-5 and TRBJ2-5; no clear D gene. The CDR3 loop spans 14 amino acids. Germline V gives CDR1 MNHEY, CDR2 SVGAGI. The V gene lost 3 bases and the J gene lost 2 bases, with 10 bases spanning the gap. DNA of the CDR3: TGTGCCAGCAGTTATCTCTCGGGTCAAGAGACCCAGTACTTC. Translating it yields CASSYLSGQETQYF.

This chain links TRBV14 with TRBJ1-1, with unresolved D. V gave up 0 bases and J gave up 5 bases, with 13 bases separating them. CDR3 length: 15 amino acids. In germline, CDR1 is SGHDN, CDR2 FVKESK. CDR3 sequence (DNA): TGTGCCAGCAGCCAAGATCGGCCGGGATTGACTGAAGCTTTCTTT. Protein product: CASSQDRPGLTEAFF.

This chain links TRBV28 with TRBJ1-2, with D perhaps matching TRBD1 (5 bases). V lost 3 bases and J 7 bases, leaving 9 bases between the germline ends. CDR1 is MDHEN and CDR2 is SYDVKM in the germline V gene. The CDR3 is made up of 12 amino acids. The chain's CDR3 is CASSLTERGYTF. The CDR3, as DNA: TGTGCCAGCAGTTTGACAGAGCGTGGCTACACCTTC.

The chain is built from TRBV6-5 and TRBJ1-1; TRBD1 aligns across 7 bases. Germline loops: CDR1 MNHEY, CDR2 SVGAGI. The CDR3 has 16 amino acids. With 0 bases clipped from V and 0 bases from J, the junction kept 4 bases outside the gene matches. The CDR3 here is CASSYSPGQLNTEAFF. CDR3 bases: TGTGCCAGCAGTTACTCGCCGGGACAGTTGAACACTGAAGCTTTCTTT.

The rearrangement links TRBV28 to TRBJ2-3; D gene uncertain. V was cut by 7 bases and J by 0 bases, with 14 bases left in between. CDR1 is MDHEN and CDR2 is SYDVKM in the germline V gene. The CDR3 is 15 residues long. CDR3 sequence (DNA): TGTGCCAGCATCTCTATAGGAACTAGCACAGATACGCAGTATTTT. Amino acids: CASISIGTSTDTQYF.

The CDR3 bases are TGCGCCAGCAGCCCTCAATCTGATAGCCTAATCACAGATACGCAGTATTTT. It yields the protein CASSPQSDSLITDTQYF. The rearrangement links TRBV4-3 to TRBJ2-3; D is uncertain. The CDR3 runs to 17 residues. Deletions cut 4 bases from V and 2 bases from J, with 19 bases between. Germline CDR1 reads LGHNA; CDR2 reads YSLEER.

CDR3 sequence reads: CASSLMGEETQYF. DNA for the CDR3: TGTGCCAGCAGCCTGATGGGAGAAGAGACCCAGTACTTC. V gene TRBV27 combines with J gene TRBJ2-5, with D perhaps TRBD2 (5 bases). The CDR3 totals 13 residues. V dropped 6 bases and J dropped 3 bases, with 11 bases sitting between them. Germline V CDR1 and CDR2: MNHEY, SMNVEV (reference sequence).

The chain combines TRBV10-3 with TRBJ1-1; D is unclear. V lost 10 bases to trimming and J lost 1 base, with 13 bases between them. Germline V gene lookup returns CDR1 ENHRY and CDR2 SYGVKD. The CDR3 loop spans 13 amino acids. CDR3 sequence: CATLTDTNTEAFF. CDR3 DNA: TGTGCCACCTTGACGGATACGAACACTGAAGCTTTCTTT.

The chain carries TRBV5-4 and TRBJ2-7, with 11 bases matching TRBD2. The CDR3 spans 15 residues. Germline CDR1 SGHNT, CDR2 YYREEE (reference sequence). The V and J ends lost 4 bases and 2 bases, in that order; junction bases with no gene match: 5. CDR3: CASSPGTSGPYEQYF. CDR3 sequence (DNA): TGTGCCAGCAGCCCAGGGACTAGCGGCCCCTACGAGCAGTACTTC.

The V and J genes are TRBV18 and TRBJ1-1; 7 bases match TRBD1. After removal of 3 bases from V and 0 bases from J, the junction contained 7 bases not matched to a gene. The CDR3 spans 16 residues. Germline CDR1 is KGHSH and CDR2 is LQKENI. CDR3 DNA: TGTGCCAGCTCACCCACAGGGGCCGGGCTGAACACTGAAGCTTTCTTT. It is translated as CASSPTGAGLNTEAFF.

The chain is built from TRBV6-1 and TRBJ2-5; the D gene is possibly TRBD2 (6 bases). V shed 6 bases and J shed 2 bases, with 13 bases lying between them. The CDR3 consists of 14 residues. Germline CDR1 and CDR2: MNHNS and SASEGT. CDR3 DNA: TGTGCCAGCAGAACTGGGACTCCTCAAGAGACCCAGTACTTC. This sequence encodes CASRTGTPQETQYF.

This clone was seen a single time. The chain links TRBV25-1 to TRBJ2-3; TRBD1 matches at 8 bases. Germline V gene sequence: CDR1 MGHDK, CDR2 SYGVNS. The CDR3 runs to 17 residues. The trim removed 1 base at V and 4 bases at J, leaving 10 bases unmatched. The CDR3 bases are TGTGCCAGCAGTGAATCATGGTCAGGGGGCCTTGCAGATACGCAGTATTTT. Residues: CASSESWSGGLADTQYF.